This TCR beta chain was found in a study of blood T cell repertoires in COVID-19. The assay was immunoSEQ multiplex PCR, and TCRdb's table has in-frame clones only and misses some. The data hold approximately 250,000 clones, with 86% observed a single time. This CDR3 region has 13 residues. Germline CDR1 KGHDR, CDR2 SFDVKD. V was clipped by 2 bases and J by 10 bases, with 8 bases between them. The chain couples TRBV24-1 to TRBJ1-6; D not resolved. The source material was peripheral blood. The TCR comes from a man between 18 and 29 years old with active or convalescent COVID-19. The CDR3 protein is CATSDSTGSPLHF. CDR3 in DNA: TGTGCCACCAGTGATTCGACTGGATCACCCCTCCACTTT.